These 2 T cell receptor beta chains share one sample of origin, sequenced in a study of blood T cell repertoires in COVID-19. The protocol was immunoSEQ multiplex PCR, while the TCRdb copy is restricted to in-frame clones and leaves out a portion. There are about 300,000 clones in the sample; around 89% occur only once, and about 6% lies in the top ten. Specimen: peripheral blood. The receptors stem from a man between 18 and 35 years old who had recovered from COVID-19.

The rearrangement links TRBV5-4 to TRBJ1-1, with a tentative D call TRBD1 (5 bases). With 1 base removed from V and 8 bases from J, the gap between germline ends came to 15 bases. Germline CDR1 SGHNT, CDR2 YYREEE (reference sequence). The CDR3 spans 14 residues. This CDR3 reads CASSLRGGRPEAFF. The CDR3 nucleotides read TGTGCCAGCAGCTTGAGGGGAGGAAGACCGGAAGCTTTCTTT. Supplemented by reference TRBV5-4 and TRBJ1-1, the full variable domain reads ETGVTQSPTHLIKTRGQQVTLRCSSQSGHNTVSWYQQALGQGPQFIFQYYREEENGRGNFPPRFSGLQFPNYSSELNVNALELDDSALYLCASSLRGGRPEAFFGQGTRLTVV.

The chain links TRBV7-2 to TRBJ2-7, with a possible D match to TRBD1 (5 bases). CDR1 is SGHTA, CDR2 FQGNSA, per germline. The CDR3 has 14 amino acids. With 3 bases removed from V and 0 bases from J, the gap between germline ends came to 9 bases. The DNA for the CDR3 is TGTGCCAGCAGCTTCGACAGAACCTCCTACGAGCAGTACTTC. Protein sequence: CASSFDRTSYEQYF.